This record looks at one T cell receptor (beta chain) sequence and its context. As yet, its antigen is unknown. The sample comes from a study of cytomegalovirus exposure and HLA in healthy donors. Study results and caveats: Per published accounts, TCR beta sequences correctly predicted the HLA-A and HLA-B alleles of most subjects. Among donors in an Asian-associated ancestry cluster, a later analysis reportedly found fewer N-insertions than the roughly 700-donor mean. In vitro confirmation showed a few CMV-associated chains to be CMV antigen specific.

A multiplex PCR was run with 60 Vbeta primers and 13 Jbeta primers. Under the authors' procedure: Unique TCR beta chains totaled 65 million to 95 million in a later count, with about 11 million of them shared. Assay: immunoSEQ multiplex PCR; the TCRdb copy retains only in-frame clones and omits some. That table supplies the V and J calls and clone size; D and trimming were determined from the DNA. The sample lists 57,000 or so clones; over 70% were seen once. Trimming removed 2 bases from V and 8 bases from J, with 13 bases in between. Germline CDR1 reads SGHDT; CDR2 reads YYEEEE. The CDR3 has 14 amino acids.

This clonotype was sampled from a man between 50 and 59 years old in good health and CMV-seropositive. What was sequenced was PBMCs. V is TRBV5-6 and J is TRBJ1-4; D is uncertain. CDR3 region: CASSLRQEDEKLFF. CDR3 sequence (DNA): TGTGCCAGCAGCTTACGGCAGGAAGACGAAAAACTGTTTTTT.